Listed below are T cell receptor beta chains from one sample, sequenced in a study of cytomegalovirus exposure and HLA in healthy donors. Generated by immunoSEQ multiplex PCR, the TCRdb table keeps only in-frame clones and is missing some. Altogether 200,000 to 300,000 clones are present, 84% being singletons, with the ten largest covering about 2%. Material: PBMCs. The source of these receptors is a woman between 35 and 50 years old in good health and CMV-seropositive. Both conserved end residues are part of each CDR3. A D gene is named only where the DNA matches it firmly. A clone size is listed for some rows: how often the clone was seen (once, few, many), or a class if it is expanded.

d_call	v_call	clone_size	j_call	cdr3_aa	cdr3_nt
NA	TRBV11-3	once	TRBJ2-1	CASSSRYSYNEQFF	TGTGCCAGCAGCTCCCGGTACTCCTACAATGAGCAGTTCTTC
NA	TRBV29-1	once	TRBJ2-7	CSVAGDTLYEQYF	TGCAGCGTTGCGGGAGACACCCTCTACGAGCAGTACTTC
TRBD2	TRBV30	once	TRBJ2-7	CAWSVDGTSGVDEQYF	TGTGCCTGGAGTGTAGATGGGACTAGCGGGGTTGACGAGCAGTACTTC
NA	TRBV2	few	TRBJ2-3	CASSLGGASGTDTQYF	TGTGCCAGCAGCCTCGGCGGGGCTAGCGGCACAGATACGCAGTATTTT
TRBD1	TRBV4-2	NA	TRBJ2-1	CASSQQPDRVTHNEQFF	TGTGCCAGCAGCCAACAGCCGGACAGGGTTACACACAATGAGCAGTTCTTC
TRBD2	TRBV5-6	NA	TRBJ2-1	CASSFLAGEPSSYNEQFF	TGTGCCAGCAGCTTCCTAGCGGGAGAGCCCTCTTCCTACAATGAGCAGTTCTTC
NA	TRBV6-5	NA	TRBJ1-4	CASSYSLGAGEKLFF	TGTGCCAGCAGTTACTCTTTGGGGGCAGGGGAAAAACTGTTTTTT
NA	TRBV7-9	NA	TRBJ1-4	CASSLPPGQLKEKLFF	TGTGCCAGCAGCTTGCCCCCGGGACAACTAAAAGAAAAACTGTTTTTT
NA	TRBV11-1	NA	TRBJ1-4	CASSLATPGSEKLFF	TGTGCCAGCAGCTTAGCCACACCAGGAAGTGAAAAACTGTTTTTT
NA	TRBV27	NA	TRBJ2-7	CASRWSQDRSEQYF	TGTGCCAGCCGTTGGAGTCAGGACAGAAGCGAGCAGTACTTC
TRBD2	TRBV18	NA	TRBJ2-2	CASSGLPTPNTGELFF	TGTGCCAGCTCGGGACTACCCACCCCTAACACCGGGGAGCTGTTTTTT
NA	TRBV9	once	TRBJ1-6	CASSTLPRKGNSPLHF	TGTGCCAGCAGCACCCTACCGCGAAAGGGGAATTCACCCCTCCACTTT
NA	TRBV5-1	NA	TRBJ2-7	CASSLYEYDGVYEQYF	TGCGCCAGCAGCTTGTATGAATATGACGGAGTTTACGAGCAGTACTTC
NA	TRBV4-2	few	TRBJ2-1	CASSPGSPISGEQFF	TGTGCCAGCAGCCCCGGGTCCCCGATTTCGGGTGAGCAGTTCTTC
TRBD2	TRBV9	NA	TRBJ2-2	CASSAPTGGLTGELFF	TGTGCCAGCAGCGCTCCTACGGGAGGGCTCACCGGGGAGCTGTTTTTT
TRBD2	TRBV28	NA	TRBJ2-7	CASSSGTSGTYEQYF	TGTGCCAGCAGTTCCGGGACTAGCGGAACCTACGAGCAGTACTTC
NA	TRBV6-1	NA	TRBJ1-2	CASSERTANSYGYTF	TGTGCCAGCAGTGAGCGGACAGCTAACTCCTATGGCTACACCTTC
NA	TRBV18	NA	TRBJ2-5	CASSERRGQETQYF	TGTGCCAGCTCAGAGAGGCGGGGCCAAGAGACCCAGTACTTC
NA	TRBV11-3	NA	TRBJ2-1	CASSSGGGYYNEQFF	TGTGCCAGCAGTTCCGGTGGCGGTTACTACAATGAGCAGTTCTTC
TRBD2	TRBV18	NA	TRBJ2-1	CASSPTGLAAAYNEQFF	TGTGCCAGCTCACCGACGGGACTAGCGGCAGCCTACAATGAGCAGTTCTTC
NA	TRBV4-3	NA	TRBJ1-2	CASSQAGQSNYGYTF	TGCGCCAGCAGCCAGGCAGGACAGTCCAACTATGGCTACACCTTC
NA	TRBV7-9	NA	TRBJ2-2	CASSLGGTMNTGELFF	TGTGCCAGCAGCTTAGGTGGGACAATGAACACCGGGGAGCTGTTTTTT
TRBD2	TRBV27	NA	TRBJ2-7	CASSLGWAVAGYEQYF	TGTGCCAGCAGTTTAGGGTGGGCTGTAGCGGGATACGAGCAGTACTTC
TRBD2	TRBV7-3	NA	TRBJ2-1	CASSLINSGRYNEQFF	TGTGCCAGCAGCTTGATCAATAGCGGGAGGTACAATGAGCAGTTCTTC
TRBD2	TRBV9	NA	TRBJ2-1	CASSVALAGGPGNEQFF	TGTGCCAGCAGCGTAGCGCTAGCGGGAGGGCCGGGTAATGAGCAGTTCTTC
TRBD1	TRBV30	NA	TRBJ1-2	CAWSVTGVAYGYTF	TGTGCCTGGAGCGTAACAGGGGTAGCCTATGGCTACACCTTC
TRBD1	TRBV11-2	NA	TRBJ2-7	CASSFWDRVGSEQYF	TGTGCCAGCAGCTTTTGGGACAGGGTGGGCTCGGAGCAGTACTTC
TRBD2	TRBV29-1	NA	TRBJ2-7	CSVLGAGVGQYF	TGCAGCGTTCTCGGGGCGGGAGTGGGGCAGTACTTC
NA	TRBV11-3	NA	TRBJ1-2	CASSQFSGHINYGYTF	TGTGCCAGCAGCCAGTTTAGTGGGCACATTAACTATGGCTACACCTTC
TRBD2	TRBV11-2	NA	TRBJ2-7	CASSFRVAGHEQYF	TGTGCCAGCAGCTTCCGAGTAGCGGGCCACGAGCAGTACTTC
TRBD2	TRBV11-3	once	TRBJ2-1	CASSSGLAGESLF	TGTGCCAGCAGCTCTGGACTAGCGGGAGAATCTCTCTTC